This entry is about one TCR beta chain. The data are from a study of blood T cell repertoires in COVID-19. This CDR3 is 12 amino acids long. Germline loops: CDR1 SEHNR, CDR2 FQNEAQ (reference sequence). Trimming took off 2 bases at V and 8 bases at J, with 7 bases between the two ends. Clones were read by immunoSEQ multiplex PCR, and TCRdb kept only the in-frame ones, dropping some. The repertoire has about 180,000 clones, 88% of them found once; the top ten carry roughly 9%. Sequenced material: PBMCs or T cells enriched from blood (not recorded which). This receptor was taken from a woman aged 18-29 years who had recovered from COVID-19. J is TRBJ2-1 and V is TRBV7-9; D call uncertain. CDR3 sequence (DNA): TGTGCCAGCAGCTTAATTTCTGATGAGCAGTTCTTC. Amino acids: CASSLISDEQFF. Together with reference TRBV7-9 and TRBJ2-1, the CDR3 gives the full variable domain: DTGVSQNPRHKITKRGQNVTFRCDPISEHNRLYWYRQTLGQGPEFLTYFQNEAQLEKSRLLSDRFSAERPKGSFSTLEIQRTEQGDSAMYLCASSLISDEQFFGPGTRLTVL.